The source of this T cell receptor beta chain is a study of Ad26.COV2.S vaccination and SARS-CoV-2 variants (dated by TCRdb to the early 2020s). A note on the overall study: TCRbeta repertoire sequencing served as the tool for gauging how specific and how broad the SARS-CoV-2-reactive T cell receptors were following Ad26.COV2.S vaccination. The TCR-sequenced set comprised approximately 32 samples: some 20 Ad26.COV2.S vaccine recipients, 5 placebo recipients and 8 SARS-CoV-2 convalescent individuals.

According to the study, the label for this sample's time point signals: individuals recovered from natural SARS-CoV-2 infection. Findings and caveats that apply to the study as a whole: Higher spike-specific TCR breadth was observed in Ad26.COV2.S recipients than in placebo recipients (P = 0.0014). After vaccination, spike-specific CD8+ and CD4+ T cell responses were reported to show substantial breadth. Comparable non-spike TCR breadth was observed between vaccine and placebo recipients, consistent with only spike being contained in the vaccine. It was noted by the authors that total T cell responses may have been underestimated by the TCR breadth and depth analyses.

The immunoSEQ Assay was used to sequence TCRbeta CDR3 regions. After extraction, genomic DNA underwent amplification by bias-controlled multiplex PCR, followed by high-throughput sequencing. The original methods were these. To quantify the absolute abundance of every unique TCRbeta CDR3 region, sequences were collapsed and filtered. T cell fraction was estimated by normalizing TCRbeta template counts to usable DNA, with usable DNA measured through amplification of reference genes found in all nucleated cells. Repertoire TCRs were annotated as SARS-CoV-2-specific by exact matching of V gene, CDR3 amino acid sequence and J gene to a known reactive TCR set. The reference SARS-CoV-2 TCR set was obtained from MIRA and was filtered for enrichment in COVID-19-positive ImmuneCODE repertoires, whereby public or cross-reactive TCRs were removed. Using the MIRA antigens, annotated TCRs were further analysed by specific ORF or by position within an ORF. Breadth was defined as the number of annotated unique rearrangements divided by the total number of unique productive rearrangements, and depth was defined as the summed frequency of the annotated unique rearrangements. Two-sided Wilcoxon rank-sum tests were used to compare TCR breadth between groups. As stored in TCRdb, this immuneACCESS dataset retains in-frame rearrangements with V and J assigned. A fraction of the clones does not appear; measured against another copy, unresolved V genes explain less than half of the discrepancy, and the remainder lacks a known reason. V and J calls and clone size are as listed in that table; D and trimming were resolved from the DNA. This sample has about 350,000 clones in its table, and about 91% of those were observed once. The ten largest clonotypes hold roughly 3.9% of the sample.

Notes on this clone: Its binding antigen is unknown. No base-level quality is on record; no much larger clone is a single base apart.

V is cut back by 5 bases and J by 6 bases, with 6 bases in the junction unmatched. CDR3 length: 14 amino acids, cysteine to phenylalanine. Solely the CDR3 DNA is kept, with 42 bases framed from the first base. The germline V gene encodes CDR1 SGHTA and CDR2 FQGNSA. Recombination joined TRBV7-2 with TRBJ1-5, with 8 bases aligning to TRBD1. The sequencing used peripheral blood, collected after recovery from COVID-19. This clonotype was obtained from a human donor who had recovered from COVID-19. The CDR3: CASSTQGAGQPQHF. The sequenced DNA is TGTGCCAGCAGCACTCAGGGGGCAGGTCAGCCCCAGCATTTT.